A single sample is the source of the 8 T cell receptor beta chains below, sequenced in a study of response to subunit inactivated influenza vaccine (dated by TCRdb to between 2017 and 2018). The protocol used for the library was RT-PCR. Data came from an Illumina HiSeq 2500. TCRdb trimmed public reads at Q25 via fastp, called clones via MiXCR and kept in-frame beta chains. Each record represents a unique CDR3 protein, reported with the most common genes and DNA among its rows. Counted in this sample were hundreds of thousands of distinct CDR3 sequences; approximately 14% of them appeared once. The top ten constitute 5.5% to 8% of the sample. The starting material was PBMCs from blood, obtained 14 to 15 days before vaccination. The receptors were gathered from a man aged 50 to 60 who received an inactivated influenza vaccine. Donor details come from another sample of the same person, matched by shared clones.

This clonotype came up a few times. This rearrangement joins TRBV7-9 to TRBJ2-7; a weak D match, TRBD1 (5 bases). The CDR3 totals 14 residues. Germline V gives CDR1 SEHNR, CDR2 FQNEAQ (reference sequence). V was clipped by 5 bases and J by 2 bases, with 13 bases between them. For the CDR3, the DNA is TGTGCCAGCAGCCCCGTGGGGCAGCCCTACGAGCAGTACTTC. Its protein is CASSPVGQPYEQYF.

The V call is TRBV27, the J call TRBJ1-1; possibly TRBD1 for D (6 bases). The CDR3 runs to 15 residues. V was clipped by 6 bases and J by 1 base, with 15 bases between them. Germline V lookup: CDR1 MNHEY, CDR2 SMNVEV (reference sequence). The DNA of the CDR3 is TGTGCCAGCAGCTCAGGGGTGACGGCGAACACTGAAGCTTTCTTT. Translated: CASSSGVTANTEAFF.

The chain employs TRBV20-1 and TRBJ2-7; TRBD2 might be the D (7 bases). Deletions cut 1 base from V and 6 bases from J, with 16 bases between. The length of the CDR3 is 14 residues. The germline V gene encodes CDR1 DFQATT and CDR2 SNEGSKA (reference sequence). CDR3 nucleotides: TGCAGTGCTAGAGTTGAGGGGGGGCTCCCCGAGCAGTACTTC. This translates into CSARVEGGLPEQYF.

This clonotype was seen more than once but under ten times. The chain recombines TRBV6-1 with TRBJ2-5, with D perhaps being TRBD1 or TRBD2 (5 bases each). The CDR3 runs 13 residues. Trimming removed 5 bases from V and 5 bases from J, with 12 bases in between. CDR1 MNHNS and CDR2 SASEGT come from the germline V gene. DNA of the CDR3: TGTGCCAGCAGTCGGGCAGGGACGGAGACCCAGTACTTC. This gives the protein CASSRAGTETQYF.

This clonotype has a count of ten or more. This chain uses TRBV12-3 or TRBV12-4 with TRBJ2-2; D is undetermined. Between the trimmed V and J ends, which lost 4 bases and 9 bases, there was a span of 15 bases. CDR3 length: 14 amino acids. CDR3 DNA: TGTGCCAGCAGTTCCCTTATTGGAAACCGGGAGCTGTTTTTT. Its translation: CASSSLIGNRELFF.

This clonotype was detected only a few times. This sequence joins TRBV20-1 and TRBJ2-5, with no clear D. V was trimmed by 6 bases and J by 7 bases, leaving 18 bases between them. Germline V lookup: CDR1 DFQATT, CDR2 SNEGSKA (reference sequence). CDR3 length: 13 residues. CDR3 loop: CSARRTPDGTQYF. CDR3 nucleotide sequence: TGCAGTGCCCGCCGTACACCAGACGGGACCCAGTACTTC.

V gene TRBV7-2 combines with J gene TRBJ2-7; 12 nucleotides line up with TRBD2. Germline CDR1 is SGHTA and CDR2 is FQGNSA. CDR3 length: 14 amino acids. J gave up 7 bases and V 5 bases, and 6 bases lay outside the gene matches. CDR3 sequence reads: CASSATSGGSEQYF. CDR3 sequence (DNA): TGTGCCAGCAGCGCCACTAGCGGGGGGTCTGAGCAGTACTTC.

This clonotype was seen only a few times. V gene TRBV12-3 or TRBV12-4 combines with J gene TRBJ2-1; 9 bases are a match to TRBD1. After removal of 4 bases from V and 3 bases from J, the junction contained 4 bases not matched to a gene. CDR3 size: 15 residues. CDR3 DNA sequence: TGTGCCAGCAGTTCAACAGGGGGCTACTACAATGAGCAGTTCTTC. The encoded protein is CASSSTGGYYNEQFF.